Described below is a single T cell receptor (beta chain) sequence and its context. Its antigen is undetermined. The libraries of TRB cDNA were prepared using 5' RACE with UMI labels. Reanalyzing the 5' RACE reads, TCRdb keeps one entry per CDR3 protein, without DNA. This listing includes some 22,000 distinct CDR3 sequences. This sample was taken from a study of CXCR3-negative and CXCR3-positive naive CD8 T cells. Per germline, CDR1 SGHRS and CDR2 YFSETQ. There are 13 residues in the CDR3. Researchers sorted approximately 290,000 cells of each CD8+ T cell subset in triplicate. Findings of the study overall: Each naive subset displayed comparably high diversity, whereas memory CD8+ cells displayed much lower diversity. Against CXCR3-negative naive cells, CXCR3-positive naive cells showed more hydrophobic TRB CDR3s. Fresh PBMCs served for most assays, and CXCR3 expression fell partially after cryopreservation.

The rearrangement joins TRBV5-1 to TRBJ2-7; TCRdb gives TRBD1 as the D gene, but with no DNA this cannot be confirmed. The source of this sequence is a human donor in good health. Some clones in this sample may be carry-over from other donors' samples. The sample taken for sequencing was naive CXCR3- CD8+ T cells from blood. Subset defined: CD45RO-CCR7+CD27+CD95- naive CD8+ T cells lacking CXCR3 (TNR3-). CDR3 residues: CASSFGTGYEQYF. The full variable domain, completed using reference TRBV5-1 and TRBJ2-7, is KAGVTQTPRYLIKTRGQQVTLSCSPISGHRSVSWYQQTPGQGLQFLFEYFSETQRNKGNFPGRFSGRQFSNSRSEMNVSTLELGDSALYLCASSFGTGYEQYFGPGTRLTVT.